This T cell receptor (beta chain) was sequenced for a study of CD8 T cells in Susac syndrome (dated by TCRdb to the late 2010s). Study-level background: The study used repertoire sequencing to test whether antigen drove CD8+ T cell activation and differentiation in Susac syndrome. Findings and caveats that apply to the study as a whole: The number of individuals in the TCR sequencing and HLA analysis was recognized as being relatively small.

Peripheral blood CD8+ and CD4+ T cells from healthy donors, Susac syndrome patients and multiple sclerosis patients were profiled by high-throughput TCR beta sequencing. Multiple sclerosis controls were treatment-naive patients with stable or active relapsing-remitting disease fulfilling revised McDonald criteria. Bulk CD8+ and CD4+ T cells were purified by magnetic negative isolation, while CD8+ TEMRA cells were enriched using FACS. Blood was collected in EDTA tubes and processed within 24 hours, with PBMCs isolated through density gradient centrifugation. PBMCs intended for TCR sequencing were frozen in liquid nitrogen and were later thawed in a 37 degrees C water bath. A purity of at least 90% was achieved for sorted or isolated CD4+, CD8+ and CD8+ TEMRA cells. RNA was extracted using the RNeasy kit, and about 0.5 to 1 microgram was reverse transcribed with random hexamers. TCR beta CDR3 regions were amplified with the immunoSEQ multiplex PCR assay covering 54 Vbeta and 13 Jbeta segments. PCR amplification bias was corrected by using a synthetic template baseline for primer optimization and computational correction. On the study's bioinformatics: Only productive sequences were kept, with reads annotated to V, D and J genes according to IMGT and analyzed in immunoSEQ Analyzer. Clonality was computed as one minus Shannon entropy normalized by log2 of the number of productive unique sequences. Public and private clones were assessed among the 100 most prevalent clones of each patient and control. Susac-specific clones were defined as absent from healthy and MS cohorts, approximately 1,000 published viral clones and other ImmuneACCESS disease sequences. TCRdb took the public reads, trimmed them with fastp at Q25, ran MiXCR for clone calling and kept in-frame beta chains. Rows merge per CDR3 protein into single entries with the most common DNA and genes. These V and J calls are TCRdb output, not the study's own analysis. In this sample the table shows approximately 200,000 distinct CDR3 sequences, more than 90% of which occur a single time. The ten biggest clones cover 0.093% of the sample.

CDR1 and CDR2, per the germline V gene, are MGHRA and YSYEKL. The CDR3 starts with the cysteine, ends with the phenylalanine, and has 14 residues. Solely the CDR3 DNA is kept, with 42 bases framed from the first base. Between the V and J ends, shortened by 1 base and 8 bases respectively, the junction contains 12 bases. Comments on this clonotype: What antigen it recognizes has not been identified. No base quality information exists; no much larger clone differs at one position.

The sequenced sample was CD4+ T cells from PBMCs. The sequence joins TRBV4-1 to TRBJ2-1; the D gene identity is not certain. The TCR originated in a human donor with multiple sclerosis. At the DNA level, the sequence is TGCGCCAGCAGCCAAGGAGGCTCTCTCGATGAGCAGTTCTTC. This sequence encodes CASSQGGSLDEQFF.